Listed below are T cell receptor beta chains from one sample, sequenced in a study of vaccination and CD4 T cells after COVID-19. TCRdb itself ran the PCR reads through MiXCR, one entry per CDR3 protein. The sample shows some 16,000 distinct CDR3 sequences, around half of them seen only once. Their antigens remain unidentified. Sequencing was performed on CD4+ T cells from blood, cultured in vitro. These receptors were obtained from a human donor who had recovered from COVID-19. The CDR3 runs from the conserved cysteine through the conserved F or W. The order of the fields is J gene, D gene, clone size, V gene, CDR3 protein, CDR3 DNA. D genes are given only for firm matches. Size values are once, few and many counts, or a class for expanded clones, and some rows have none.

TRBJ2-2	-	-	TRBV6-2/TRBV6-3	CASSYSMALGELFF	TGTGCCAGCAGTTACTCGATGGCCCTGGGGGAGCTGTTTTTT
TRBJ1-1	-	-	TRBV29-1	CSASTGSNTEAFF	TGCAGCGCCAGCACAGGGAGTAACACTGAAGCTTTCTTT
TRBJ2-5	TRBD2	few	TRBV9	CASSVSGSSQETQYF	TGTGCCAGCAGCGTAAGCGGGAGCAGCCAAGAGACCCAGTACTTC
TRBJ1-6	TRBD1	-	TRBV20-1	CSAWDSINSPLHF	TGCAGTGCTTGGGACAGCATCAATTCACCCCTCCACTTT
TRBJ1-1	-	few	TRBV29-1	CSVGQGINTEAFF	TGCAGCGTTGGTCAGGGCATAAACACTGAAGCTTTCTTT
TRBJ2-2	-	-	TRBV5-4	CASSPPRGGNTGELFF	TGTGCCAGCAGCCCCCCCCGAGGCGGGAACACCGGGGAGCTGTTTTTT
TRBJ1-4	-	-	TRBV6-4	CASTLRGGREEKLFF	TGTGCCAGCACCCTGAGGGGAGGGAGGGAAGAAAAACTGTTTTTT
TRBJ2-2	-	few	TRBV20-1	CSAPRPIDTTGELFF	TGCAGTGCTCCCCGGCCCATCGATACCACCGGGGAGCTGTTTTTT
TRBJ2-7	-	-	TRBV14	CASSQVYDRSYEQYF	TGTGCCAGCAGCCAAGTTTATGACAGATCCTACGAGCAGTACTTC
TRBJ2-5	TRBD1	-	TRBV7-2	CASSFTGVEETQYF	TGTGCCAGCAGCTTCACAGGGGTAGAAGAGACCCAGTACTTC
TRBJ2-1	TRBD2	-	TRBV20-1	CSVTGETSGGLLSYNEQFF	TGCAGTGTGACTGGGGAGACTAGCGGGGGGCTCCTCTCCTACAATGAGCAGTTCTTC
TRBJ2-7	-	-	TRBV11-3	CASSLDRDPRRAYSYEQYF	TGTGCCAGCAGCTTAGATCGGGACCCCCGGAGGGCGTACTCCTACGAGCAGTACTTC
TRBJ2-7	-	-	TRBV6-1	CASSISLARPYEQYF	TGTGCCAGCAGTATCTCTCTAGCGCGACCCTACGAGCAGTACTTC
TRBJ2-3	-	-	TRBV12-3/TRBV12-4	CASSLAGANTQYF	TGTGCCAGCAGTTTAGCGGGGGCAAATACGCAGTATTTT
TRBJ1-5	-	-	TRBV6-2/TRBV6-3	CASSYARAGARGQPQHF	TGTGCCAGCAGTTACGCTCGGGCAGGCGCTCGCGGTCAGCCCCAGCATTTT
TRBJ1-4	TRBD1	-	TRBV20-1	CSATDRAVGEKLFF	TGCAGTGCAACCGACAGGGCAGTTGGTGAAAAACTGTTTTTT
TRBJ2-2	-	-	TRBV7-8	CASSLQENTGELFF	TGTGCCAGCAGCTTACAAGAGAACACCGGGGAGCTGTTTTTT
TRBJ2-7	-	once	TRBV4-2	CASSQAQGPYEQYF	TGTGCCAGCAGCCAAGCCCAGGGTCCCTACGAGCAGTACTTC
TRBJ2-7	TRBD2	-	TRBV11-2	CASSLDGGGTYEQYF	TGTGCCAGCAGCTTAGATGGCGGGGGAACCTACGAGCAGTACTTC
TRBJ1-1	TRBD1	-	TRBV11-2	CASSLRDSLVYGQVAFF	TGTGCCAGCAGCTTAAGGGACAGTCTCGTGTACGGCCAAGTGGCTTTCTTT
TRBJ1-1	TRBD1	few	TRBV7-9	CASSTATGLGTEAFF	TGTGCCAGCAGCACGGCGACAGGGCTCGGCACTGAAGCTTTCTTT
TRBJ2-1	TRBD2	-	TRBV7-7	CASSLGLAGEHEQSF	TGTGCTAGCAGCTTGGGACTAGCGGGAGAACATGAGCAGTCCTTC
TRBJ1-2	-	-	TRBV7-3	CASSLEGGGGYTF	TGTGCCAGCAGCTTAGAGGGGGGAGGTGGCTACACCTTC
TRBJ2-2	TRBD1	-	TRBV19	CASLDRGWRGNTGELFF	TGTGCCAGTCTGGACAGGGGATGGCGGGGGAACACCGGGGAGCTGTTTTTT
TRBJ1-1	-	-	TRBV12-3/TRBV12-4	CASTIRVKHTEAFF	TGTGCCAGCACTATTAGGGTAAAGCACACTGAAGCTTTCTTT
TRBJ2-1	TRBD2	-	TRBV11-3	CASSPGTIYNEQFF	TGTGCCAGCAGCCCCGGGACTATTTACAATGAGCAGTTCTTC
TRBJ1-2	-	-	TRBV15	CATSTSTGLYGYTF	TGTGCCACCAGCACCTCGACAGGCCTCTATGGCTACACCTTC
TRBJ1-2	-	once	TRBV6-5	CASSSPSGVDGYTF	TGTGCCAGCAGTTCCCCCTCGGGGGTGGATGGCTACACCTTC
TRBJ1-5	-	-	TRBV7-2	CASSQGANLLLPQHF	TGTGCCAGCAGCCAAGGGGCCAACCTTTTGTTGCCCCAGCATTTT
TRBJ1-5	TRBD1	large	TRBV12-3/TRBV12-4	CASSGDSTRNQPQHF	TGTGCCAGCAGTGGGGACAGCACGCGCAATCAGCCCCAGCATTTT
TRBJ2-5	-	few	TRBV21-1	CASNYKGQGEETQYF	TGTGCCAGCAACTATAAGGGACAGGGGGAGGAGACCCAGTACTTC
TRBJ1-4	-	few	TRBV20-1	CSASTATNEKLFF	TGCAGTGCTAGCACAGCAACTAATGAAAAACTGTTTTTT
TRBJ2-2	-	-	TRBV7-2	CASSLKGSNTGELFF	TGTGCCAGCAGCTTGAAAGGGTCTAACACCGGGGAGCTGTTTTTT
TRBJ2-1	TRBD2	-	TRBV27	CASSLRLAGYNEQFF	TGTGCCAGCAGCCTCCGACTAGCCGGCTACAATGAGCAGTTCTTC
TRBJ1-1	-	few	TRBV11-2	CASSPARGTEAFF	TGTGCCAGCAGCCCAGCAAGAGGTACTGAAGCTTTCTTT
TRBJ1-2	-	-	TRBV20-1	CSARDREYGYTF	TGCAGTGCTAGAGATCGAGAGTACGGCTACACCTTC
TRBJ2-5	-	-	TRBV19	CASSSWTSRRETQYF	TGTGCCAGTAGTAGCTGGACCTCCCGGCGGGAGACCCAGTACTTC
TRBJ1-3	-	few	TRBV7-2	CASSLYSGVGSGNTIYF	TGTGCCAGCAGCTTATATTCGGGGGTGGGATCTGGAAACACCATATATTTT
TRBJ2-7	TRBD2	-	TRBV2	CASSEKGGLAGPYEQYF	TGTGCCAGCAGTGAAAAAGGAGGACTAGCGGGTCCCTACGAGCAGTACTTC
TRBJ2-2	TRBD1	few	TRBV5-1	CASSYGTGTTGELFF	TGCGCCAGCAGCTACGGGACAGGGACCACCGGGGAGCTGTTTTTT
TRBJ1-3	-	few	TRBV7-9	CASSLLGNTIYF	TGTGCCAGCAGCTTATTGGGAAACACCATATATTTT
TRBJ1-1	-	once	TRBV2	CASRWGTGNTEAFF	TGTGCCAGCAGGTGGGGGACTGGGAACACTGAAGCTTTCTTT
TRBJ2-3	-	few	TRBV7-8	CGCSPTDTQYF	TGTGGCTGTAGCCCCACAGATACGCAGTATTTT
TRBJ2-3	-	-	TRBV20-1	CSASETSTDTQYF	TGCAGTGCTAGTGAGACAAGCACAGATACGCAGTATTTT
TRBJ1-1	-	-	TRBV7-9	CASSSDSNVGAFF	TGTGCCAGCAGCTCGGACAGTAACGTAGGAGCTTTCTTT
TRBJ2-7	-	-	TRBV6-1	CASRGGLPNSYEQYF	TGTGCCAGCAGGGGGGGACTCCCCAATTCCTACGAGCAGTACTTC